These 4 T cell receptor beta chains came from one sample sequenced in a study of control samples from healthy donors and cancer patients. Method: immunoSEQ multiplex PCR; TCRdb's copy keeps in-frame clones and lacks some. The sample holds 80,000 or so clones, roughly 86% seen once. The sequenced material came from blood. The receptors were sampled from a man aged 45-65 years in good health.

The chain combines TRBV6-5 with TRBJ2-7; TRBD1 might be the D (6 bases). V was clipped by 6 bases and J by 11 bases, with 14 bases between them. This CDR3 contains 11 residues. The V gene's germline CDR1 is MNHEY and CDR2 SVGAGI. Here the CDR3 reads CASRYTGLEYF. CDR3 coding DNA: TGTGCCAGCAGATATACAGGGTTGGAGTACTTC.

CDR3 in DNA: TGTGCCAGCAGCTTAGATACAGGGTCCTACGAGCAGTACTTC. Translation gives CASSLDTGSYEQYF. The chain has TRBV7-9 and TRBJ2-7; the D gene is possibly TRBD1 (6 bases). This CDR3 contains 14 residues. Looked up from germline, CDR1 is SEHNR and CDR2 is FQNEAQ (reference sequence). V shed 1 base and J shed 1 base, with 8 bases lying between them.

The chain uses TRBV5-1 and TRBJ1-1; a possible D gene is TRBD1 (6 bases). The CDR3 is 15 residues long. Germline-derived CDR1 and CDR2 are SGHRS and YFSETQ. V lost 1 base to trimming and J lost 1 base, with 11 bases between them. The CDR3 is CASSLTGTGNTEAFF. The CDR3 bases are TGCGCCAGCAGCTTGACAGGGACTGGGAACACTGAAGCTTTCTTT.

This chain connects TRBV6-5 to TRBJ1-5; 7 bases are shared with TRBD1. The germline CDR1 and CDR2 sequences are MNHEY and SVGAGI. Trimming cost V 8 bases and J 1 base; bases outside gene matches: 8. This CDR3 region has 15 residues. CDR3 DNA: TGTGCCAGCCTACGGGACAGATCCAGCAATCAGCCCCAGCATTTT. Translated, it gives CASLRDRSSNQPQHF.